The T cell receptor beta chain described here comes from a study of blood T cell repertoires in COVID-19. Study context: Collection of acute and convalescent COVID-19 samples took place in the United States, Italy and Spain. In each case, the material was cDNA or gDNA derived from T cells, B-cell-depleted T cells, or PBMCs.

The germline CDR1 and CDR2 sequences are SNHLY and FYNNEI. V was pared by 6 bases and J by 6 bases, with 10 bases of the junction left unmatched. The CDR3 has 17 amino acids. The repertoire was sequenced with immunoSEQ multiplex PCR; TCRdb's copy has only in-frame clones and lacks some. The repertoire holds under 300,000 clones, with about 88% as singletons. The chain has TRBV2 and TRBJ2-3; TRBD2 matches at 15 bases. Specimen: peripheral blood. The source is a young man with active or convalescent COVID-19. CDR3 sequence reads: CASSHRTSGGAWDTQYF. The CDR3 region has the DNA TGTGCCAGCAGCCACCGGACTAGCGGGGGGGCGTGGGATACGCAGTATTTT.